This TCR beta chain was recovered during a study of cytomegalovirus exposure and HLA in healthy donors. Findings of the study overall: Reports described diagnosis of cytomegalovirus status by the classifier as highly specific and sensitive. Later analysis associated a missense DCLRE1C variant with TCR beta V- and J-gene trimming. While the bulk of TCR sequences proved rare, some public TCRs turned up in many donors.

With regard to this clone: Its antigen is as yet unknown.

PCR involved 60 Vbeta and 13 Jbeta primers. Assay used: immunoSEQ multiplex PCR; TCRdb lists only in-frame clones, some missing. The sample consists of more than 140,000 clones, around 80% of them appearing once. Trimming at V came to 5 bases and at J to 1 base, leaving 5 bases not matched to a gene. The CDR3 covers 14 residues. CDR1 PRHDT and CDR2 FYEKMQ come from the germline V gene (reference sequence). The specimen was PBMCs. This clonotype originated in a man younger than 40 in good health and CMV-seropositive. The chain is built from TRBV13 and TRBJ2-7; 7 bases are shared with TRBD1. DNA of the CDR3: TGTGCCAGCAGCCCCCGGGACAGATCCTACGAGCAGTACTTC. This translates into CASSPRDRSYEQYF.